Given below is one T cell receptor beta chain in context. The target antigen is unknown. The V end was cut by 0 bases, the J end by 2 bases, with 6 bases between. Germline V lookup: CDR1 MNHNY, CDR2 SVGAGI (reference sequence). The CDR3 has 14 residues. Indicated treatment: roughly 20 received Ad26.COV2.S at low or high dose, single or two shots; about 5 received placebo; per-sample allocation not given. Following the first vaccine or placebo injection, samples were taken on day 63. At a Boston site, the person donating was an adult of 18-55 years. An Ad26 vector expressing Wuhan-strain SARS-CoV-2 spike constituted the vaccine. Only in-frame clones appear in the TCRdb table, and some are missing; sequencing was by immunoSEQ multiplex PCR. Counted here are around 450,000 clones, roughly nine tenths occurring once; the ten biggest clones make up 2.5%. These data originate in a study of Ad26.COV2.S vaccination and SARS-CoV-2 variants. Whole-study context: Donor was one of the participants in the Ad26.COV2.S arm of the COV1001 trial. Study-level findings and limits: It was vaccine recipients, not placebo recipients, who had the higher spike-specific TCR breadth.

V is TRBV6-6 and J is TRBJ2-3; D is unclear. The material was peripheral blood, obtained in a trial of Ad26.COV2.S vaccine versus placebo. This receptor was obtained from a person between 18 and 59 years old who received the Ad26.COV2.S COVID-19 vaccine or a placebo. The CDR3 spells CASSYSATTDTQYF. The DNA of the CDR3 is TGTGCCAGCAGTTACTCAGCTACCACAGATACGCAGTATTTT.